The 13 T cell receptor beta chains reported below all come from one sample, sequenced in a study of prognosis after radiotherapy for stage I lung cancer. TCR beta CDR3 amplification from genomic DNA was performed by two-round multiplex PCR. Specific primers for each TRBV and TRBJ gene were what first-round PCR used. MiXCR, run by TCRdb on the multiplex PCR reads, gives a single entry per CDR3 protein. The table records 20,000 to 25,000 distinct CDR3 sequences, around 40% of them present only once. The specimen comprised PBMCs, sampled before or after stereotactic body radiation therapy (not recorded which). These receptors were collected from a donor aged 50 or older with non-small cell lung cancer.

On this clonotype itself: A far larger clone is a single base away, which makes a read error likely. This chain uses TRBV6-5 with TRBJ2-7; 8 nucleotides match TRBD2. The CDR3 loop spans 13 amino acids. V dropped 10 bases and J dropped 3; count of bases not matched to a gene: 8. Per the germline V gene, CDR1 is MNHEY and CDR2 is SVGAGI. CDR3 nucleotide sequence: TGTGCCACCGACGGGACTAGGGGCTACGAGCAGTACTTC. This gives the protein CATDGTRGYEQYF.

Ten or more counts support this clonotype. The chain combines TRBV9 with TRBJ2-6; D gene ambiguous. V was cut by 0 bases and J by 0 bases, with 13 bases left in between. Per the germline V gene, CDR1 is SGDLS and CDR2 is YYNGEE. CDR3 length equals 18 residues. The CDR3 nucleotides read TGTGCCAGCAGCGTAGGGGCCGGACCGTCCTCTGGGGCCAACGTCCTGACTTTC. Translating gives CASSVGAGPSSGANVLTF.

Many counts were recorded for this clonotype. This may stem from a read error, because a much larger clone lies one nucleotide away. The J gene is TRBJ2-7, the V gene TRBV5-1, with D uncertain. Trimming stripped 3 bases from V and 4 bases from J, with 8 bases between. Germline loops: CDR1 SGHRS, CDR2 YFSETQ. The CDR3 runs to 12 residues. The DNA for the CDR3 is TGCGCCAGCAGCTCTTATGGATACGAGCAGTACTTC. It codes for CASSSYGYEQYF.

This chain links TRBV11-1 with TRBJ2-7, with no clear D. Deletions cut 6 bases from V and 2 bases from J, with 11 bases between. In germline, CDR1 is SGHAT, CDR2 FQDESV (reference sequence). The CDR3 has 13 amino acids. The CDR3 DNA sequence: TGTGCCAGCAGAAAGACTGGCACCTACGAGCAGTACTTC. This codes for CASRKTGTYEQYF.

This clonotype was counted many times. The chain carries TRBV6-4 and TRBJ1-2; D remains ambiguous. The CDR3 covers 13 residues. V was trimmed by 6 bases and J by 6 bases, leaving 14 bases between them. Germline CDR1 MRHNA, CDR2 SNTAGT. The CDR3 sequence is CASRCHGIHGYTF. In DNA, the CDR3 is TGTGCCAGCAGGTGTCACGGTATACATGGCTACACCTTC.

Note on this clonotype: The junction departs from germline at one end; a sequencing error may be responsible. V gene TRBV6-2 or TRBV6-3 combines with J gene TRBJ2-5, with D hard to call. The CDR3 covers 13 residues. Germline V gene lookup returns CDR1 MNHEY and CDR2 SVGEGT. The CDR3 loop reads CASIPTAREIQYF. The CDR3 DNA is TGTGCCAGCATACCTACAGCTCGAGAGATCCAGTACTTC.

The rearrangement uses TRBV2 and TRBJ2-2; D is ambiguous. Germline loops: CDR1 SNHLY, CDR2 FYNNEI. V gave up 1 base and J gave up 1 base, with 7 bases separating them. The CDR3 has 15 residues. Here the CDR3 reads CASSEGSGNTGELFF. The CDR3 DNA follows: TGTGCCAGCAGTGAAGGCTCAGGGAACACCGGGGAGCTGTTTTTT.

Points on this clonotype: One end of the junction fails to match germline, which may point to a read error. V gene TRBV27 combines with J gene TRBJ2-5; D may correspond to TRBD1 or TRBD2 (6 bases each). Germline V gives CDR1 MNHEY, CDR2 SMNVEV (reference sequence). The CDR3 runs to 15 residues. The CDR3 reads CAISGGQVVQETQYF. For the CDR3, the DNA is TGTGCCATCAGTGGGGGGCAAGTTGTCCAAGAGACCCAGTACTTC.

This clonotype was seen repeatedly, ten times or more. The chain links TRBV9 to TRBJ2-7; tentatively, D is TRBD1 (5 bases). CDR1 and CDR2 from the germline V gene are SGDLS and YYNGEE. Trimming took off 3 bases at V and 2 bases at J, with 15 bases between the two ends. The length of the CDR3 is 15 residues. The CDR3, as DNA: TGTGCCAGCAGCGCTGGACAAGGGAATACCTACGAGCAGTACTTC. Encoded protein: CASSAGQGNTYEQYF.

In this sample, this clonotype turned up once. The J gene is TRBJ2-1, the V gene TRBV13; D is unresolved. CDR3 length: 13 amino acids. V gave up 1 base and J gave up 6 bases, with 7 bases separating them. The germline V gene has CDR1 PRHDT and CDR2 FYEKMQ (reference sequence). The CDR3 DNA reads as TGTGCCAGCAGCTTAGTGAAGGGCAATGAGCAGTTCTTC. Its protein is CASSLVKGNEQFF.

This clonotype occurred many times. For the CDR3, the DNA is TGTGCCAGCAGCTCAACCAAAACAGAGAACTATGGCTACACCTTC. Its translation: CASSSTKTENYGYTF. This chain joins TRBV5-4 and TRBJ1-2, with unresolved D. Germline assignment: CDR1 SGHNT and CDR2 YYREEE (reference sequence). The CDR3 runs 15 residues. V shed 3 bases and J shed 2 bases, with 14 bases lying between them.

As regards this clonotype: A read error is likely, as this CDR3 ends without the conserved phenylalanine or tryptophan. The V gene is TRBV6-1, the J gene TRBJ2-6; D is ambiguous. Germline V CDR1 and CDR2: MNHNS, SASEGT. The V gene lost 10 bases and the J gene lost 0 bases, with 13 bases spanning the gap. CDR3 length equals 15 residues. The CDR3: CATRMGGSGANVLTL. The DNA for the CDR3 is TGTGCCACCAGAATGGGCGGCTCTGGGGCCAACGTCCTGACTCTC.

The chain links TRBV7-3 to TRBJ2-1, with D perhaps given as TRBD1 or TRBD2 (5 bases each). Germline loops: CDR1 SGHTA, CDR2 FQGTGA. Trimming pared 4 bases from V and 9 bases from J, leaving 13 bases between. The CDR3 runs to 13 residues. The CDR3 spells CASSWDDGLEQFF. The CDR3 DNA is TGTGCCAGCAGCTGGGACGATGGTCTTGAGCAGTTCTTC.